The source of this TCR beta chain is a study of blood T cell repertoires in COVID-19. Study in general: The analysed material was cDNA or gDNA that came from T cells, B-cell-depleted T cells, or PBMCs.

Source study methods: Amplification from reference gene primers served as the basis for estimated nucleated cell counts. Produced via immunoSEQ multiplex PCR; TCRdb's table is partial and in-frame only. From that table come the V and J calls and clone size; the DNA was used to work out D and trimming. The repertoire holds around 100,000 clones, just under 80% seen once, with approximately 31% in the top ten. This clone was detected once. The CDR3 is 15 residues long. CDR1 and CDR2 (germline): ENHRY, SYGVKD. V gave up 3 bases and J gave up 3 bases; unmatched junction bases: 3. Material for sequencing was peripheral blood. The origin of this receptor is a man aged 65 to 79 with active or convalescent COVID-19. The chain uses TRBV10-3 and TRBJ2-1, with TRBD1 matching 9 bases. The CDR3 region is CAISERGQGYNEQFF. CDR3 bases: TGTGCCATCAGTGAAAGGGGACAGGGCTACAATGAGCAGTTCTTC.